Below are 19 T cell receptor beta chains sequenced from a single sample in a study of glioma-infiltrating T cells after dendritic cell vaccination. TCRdb keeps only in-frame clones here, not all; method: immunoSEQ multiplex PCR. The sample shows about 82,000 clones, 70% to 90% of them seen only once. Sequences were derived from blood, sampled before dendritic cell vaccination. Receptors were obtained from a human donor with glioblastoma.

V is TRBV27 and J is TRBJ1-2, with 10 bases lining up with TRBD1. This CDR3 has 17 amino acids. V was pared by 5 bases and J by 3 bases, with 12 bases of the junction left unmatched. Germline V gives CDR1 MNHEY, CDR2 SMNVEV (reference sequence). CDR3 bases: TGTGCCAGCAGTCTTAGACAGGGGGCGCTTTCGGACTATGGCTACACCTTC. This sequence encodes CASSLRQGALSDYGYTF.

The V gene is TRBV19, the J gene TRBJ1-1; tentative D call: TRBD1 (6 bases). The germline V gene encodes CDR1 LNHDA and CDR2 SQIVND (reference sequence). The CDR3 length is 15 residues. Deletions cut 5 bases from V and 3 bases from J, with 16 bases between. CDR3 sequence (DNA): TGTGCCAGTAGTCCCCCGGGGCAGGGGTACACTGAAGCTTTCTTT. It specifies CASSPPGQGYTEAFF.

V is TRBV7-2 and J is TRBJ1-2, with 9 bases that match TRBD1. CDR3 length: 13 residues. Germline V CDR1 and CDR2: SGHTA, FQGNSA. Germline trimming cut 5 bases from V and 6 bases from J; bases unmatched to any gene: 4. As DNA, the CDR3 is TGTGCCAGCAGCCGACAGGGGGTGGATGGCTACACCTTC. This translates into CASSRQGVDGYTF.

This clone came up a few times. The sample holds other DNA sequences that translate to the same CDR3. This rearrangement joins TRBV9 to TRBJ1-5; D is uncertain. Germline V gives CDR1 SGDLS, CDR2 YYNGEE. The CDR3 spans 14 residues. Trimming removed 0 bases at V and 3 bases at J, with 7 bases between. CDR3 sequence reads: CASSVGQINQPQHF. The CDR3 DNA follows: TGTGCCAGCAGCGTAGGTCAGATCAATCAGCCCCAGCATTTT.

The chain recombines TRBV28 with TRBJ2-1, with D possibly TRBD1 on 5 matching bases. The CDR3 runs to 13 residues. Per germline, CDR1 MDHEN and CDR2 SYDVKM. V shed 6 bases and J shed 4 bases, with 10 bases lying between them. CDR3 DNA: TGTGCCAGCAGGACGACAGTTTACAATGAGCAGTTCTTC. It is translated as CASRTTVYNEQFF.

The V gene is TRBV2, the J gene TRBJ2-1; TRBD1 agrees at 8 bases. CDR3 length: 16 amino acids. Germline assignment: CDR1 SNHLY and CDR2 FYNNEI. V trimming: 2 bases; J trimming: 9 bases; junction bases outside the gene matches: 12. CDR3 in amino acids: CASSETVGSGGREQFF. CDR3 bases: TGTGCCAGCAGTGAAACGGTGGGATCAGGGGGCCGTGAGCAGTTCTTC.

V and J are TRBV7-3 and TRBJ2-1; D might be TRBD2 (6 bases). V lost 1 base, J lost 9 bases, and 16 bases lay in between. Per the germline V gene, CDR1 is SGHTA and CDR2 is FQGTGA. CDR3 length equals 15 residues. The CDR3: CASSLKSSSGSEQFF. CDR3 DNA: TGTGCCAGCAGCTTAAAGAGCAGTAGCGGCAGTGAGCAGTTCTTC.

This clone has a handful of counts. The chain's CDR3 is CASSVAGGLYNEQFF. As DNA, the CDR3 is TGTGCCAGCAGCGTAGCGGGAGGACTATACAATGAGCAGTTCTTC. The V and J genes are TRBV9 and TRBJ2-1; 7 nucleotides agree with TRBD2. From germline, CDR1 is SGDLS and CDR2 YYNGEE. Losses at the gene ends were 0 bases for V and 4 bases for J; bases not matched to a gene: 4. The CDR3 totals 15 residues.

This chain uses TRBV6-6 with TRBJ1-2; 12 bases are shared with TRBD1. V was pared by 8 bases and J by 10 bases, with 8 bases of the junction left unmatched. This CDR3 spans 13 amino acids. CDR1 and CDR2 (germline): MNHNY, SVGAGI (reference sequence). This CDR3 is CASSPGTGGVYTF. The CDR3 nucleotides read TGTGCCAGCTCCCCCGGGACAGGGGGCGTCTACACCTTC.

This clone was counted a few times. V gene TRBV4-1 combines with J gene TRBJ2-5, with TRBD2 identical over 7 bases. The CDR3 runs to 16 residues. Germline CDR1 reads MGHRA; CDR2 reads YSYEKL. The V and J ends lost 4 bases and 2 bases, in that order; junction bases with no gene match: 10. CDR3 residues: CASSRTSGGSQETQYF. The CDR3 DNA sequence: TGCGCCAGCAGCCGAACATCGGGGGGAAGTCAAGAGACCCAGTACTTC.

This chain links TRBV6-1 with TRBJ2-7; 10 bases match TRBD2. The CDR3 totals 15 residues. From germline, CDR1 is MNHNS and CDR2 SASEGT. The ends lost 6 bases at V and 3 bases at J; junction bases unmatched: 8. CDR3 sequence: CASRVRTSGDYEQYF. The DNA of the CDR3 is TGTGCCAGCAGGGTTCGGACTAGCGGAGACTACGAGCAGTACTTC.

The CDR3 DNA sequence: TGTGCCAGTACCTTATCAGGGGGCACTGAAGCTTTCTTT. Translation: CASTLSGGTEAFF. The chain combines TRBV19 with TRBJ1-1; 7 nucleotides line up with TRBD1. Per the germline V gene, CDR1 is LNHDA and CDR2 is SQIVND (reference sequence). The V gene end was trimmed by 7 bases and the J gene end by 4 bases; junction bases not matched to a gene: 6. The length of the CDR3 is 13 residues.

The chain uses TRBV10-1 and TRBJ2-1, with 11 bases lining up with TRBD2. CDR3 size: 13 residues. The V segment lost 4 bases and the J segment 12 bases; nucleotides outside the gene matches: 5. The germline gives CDR1 WNHNN, CDR2 SYGVQD (reference sequence). The CDR3 coding sequence is TGCGCCAGCAGTGGGGTAGCGGGGGGGCGGCAGTTCTTC. The encoded protein is CASSGVAGGRQFF.

The V gene is TRBV19, the J gene TRBJ2-2; 7 bases are shared with TRBD1. Germline V gene lookup returns CDR1 LNHDA and CDR2 SQIVND (reference sequence). This CDR3 region has 15 residues. With 3 bases clipped from V and 7 bases from J, the junction kept 8 bases outside the gene matches. As DNA, the CDR3 is TGTGCCAGTAGTATTAGACAGGGTACGGGCGGGGAGCTGTTTTTT. Protein product: CASSIRQGTGGELFF.

The CDR3 DNA reads as TGTGCCAGCAGTTACGATCTCGGGGGCTACACCTTC. Its translation is CASSYDLGGYTF. The rearrangement joins TRBV7-9 to TRBJ1-2; D is ambiguous. CDR3 length: 12 amino acids. The germline CDR1 and CDR2 sequences are SEHNR and FQNEAQ (reference sequence). The V and J ends lost 6 bases and 8 bases respectively, with 13 bases between them.

The chain recombines TRBV11-3 with TRBJ2-3; tentative D call: TRBD2 (6 bases). The CDR3 is 14 residues long. V was clipped by 1 base and J by 1 base, with 6 bases between them. Germline loops: CDR1 SGHNT, CDR2 YENEEA. CDR3 residues: CASSLGLGTDTQYF. CDR3 coding DNA: TGTGCCAGCAGCTTAGGACTAGGCACAGATACGCAGTATTTT.

The chain joins TRBV5-1 to TRBJ1-2, with 9 nucleotides matching TRBD1. Unmatched junction bases numbered 3, after V lost 2 bases and J lost 1 base. The CDR3 is made up of 15 amino acids. CDR1 is SGHRS and CDR2 is YFSETQ in the germline V gene. DNA of the CDR3: TGCGCCAGCAGCTTTAGGACAGGGGATAACTATGGCTACACCTTC. This codes for CASSFRTGDNYGYTF.

The chain uses TRBV2 and TRBJ1-5; D unclear. The ends were cut back, 3 bases at V and 6 bases at J, with 9 bases in the middle. This CDR3 is built from 13 residues. CDR1 and CDR2 from the germline V gene are SNHLY and FYNNEI. CDR3 sequence reads: CASSEGWAQPQHF. The CDR3, as DNA: TGTGCCAGCAGTGAGGGTTGGGCTCAGCCCCAGCATTTT.

The chain combines TRBV9 with TRBJ1-5; D gene ambiguous. The CDR3 is 13 amino acids. CDR1 is SGDLS, CDR2 YYNGEE, per germline. Trimming removed 4 bases at V and 3 bases at J, with 8 bases between. CDR3 DNA sequence: TGTGCCAGCAGCATAAGCCCCAATCAGCCCCAGCATTTT. It yields the protein CASSISPNQPQHF.